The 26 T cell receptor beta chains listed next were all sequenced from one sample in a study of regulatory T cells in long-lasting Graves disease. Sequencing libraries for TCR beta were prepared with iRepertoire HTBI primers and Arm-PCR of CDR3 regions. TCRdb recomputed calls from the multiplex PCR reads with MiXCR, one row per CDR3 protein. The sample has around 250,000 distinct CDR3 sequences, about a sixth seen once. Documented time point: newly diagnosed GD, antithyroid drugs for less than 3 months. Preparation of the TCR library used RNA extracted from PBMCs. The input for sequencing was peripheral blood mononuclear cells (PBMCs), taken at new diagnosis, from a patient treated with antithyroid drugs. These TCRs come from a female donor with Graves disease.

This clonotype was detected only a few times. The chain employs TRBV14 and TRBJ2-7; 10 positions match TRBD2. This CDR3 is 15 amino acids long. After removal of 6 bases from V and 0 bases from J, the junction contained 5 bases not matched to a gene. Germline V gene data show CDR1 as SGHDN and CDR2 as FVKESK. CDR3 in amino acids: CASRATSGSSYEQYF. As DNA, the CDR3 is TGTGCCAGCAGGGCGACTAGCGGGTCCTCCTACGAGCAGTACTTC.

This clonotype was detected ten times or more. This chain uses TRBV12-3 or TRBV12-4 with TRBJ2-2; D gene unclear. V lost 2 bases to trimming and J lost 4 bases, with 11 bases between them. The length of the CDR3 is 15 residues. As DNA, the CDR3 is TGTGCCAGCAGTTTACAAGTGCGTTCCACCGGGGAGCTGTTTTTT. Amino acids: CASSLQVRSTGELFF.

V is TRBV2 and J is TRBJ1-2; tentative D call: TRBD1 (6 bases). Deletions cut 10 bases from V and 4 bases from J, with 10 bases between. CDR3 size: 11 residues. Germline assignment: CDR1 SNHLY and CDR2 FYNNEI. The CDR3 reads CAIGQSYGYTF. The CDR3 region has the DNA TGTGCCATCGGACAGTCCTATGGCTACACCTTC.

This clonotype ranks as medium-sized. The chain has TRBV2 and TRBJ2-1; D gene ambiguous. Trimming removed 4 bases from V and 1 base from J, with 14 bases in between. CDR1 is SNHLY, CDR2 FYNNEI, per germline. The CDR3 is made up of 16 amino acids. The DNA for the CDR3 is TGTGCCAGCAGTGTCGTCCACCTTACGTCCTACAATGAGCAGTTCTTC. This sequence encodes CASSVVHLTSYNEQFF.

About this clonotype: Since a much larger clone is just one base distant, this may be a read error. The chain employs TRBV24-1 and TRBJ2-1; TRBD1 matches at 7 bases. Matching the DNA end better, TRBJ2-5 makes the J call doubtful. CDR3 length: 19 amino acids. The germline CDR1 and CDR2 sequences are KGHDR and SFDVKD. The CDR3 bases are TGTGCCACCAGTGCCCCACCCGGGACAGCAAAATCCCCCGAGGAGACCCAGTACTTC. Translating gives CATSAPPGTAKSPEETQYF.

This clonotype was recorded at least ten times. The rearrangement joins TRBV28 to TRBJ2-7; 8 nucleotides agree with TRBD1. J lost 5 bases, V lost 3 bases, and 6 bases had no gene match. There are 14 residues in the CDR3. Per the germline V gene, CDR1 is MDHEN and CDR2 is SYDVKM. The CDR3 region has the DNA TGTGCCAGCAGTTTTGGGACAGGAAGGGACGAGCAGTACTTC. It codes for CASSFGTGRDEQYF.

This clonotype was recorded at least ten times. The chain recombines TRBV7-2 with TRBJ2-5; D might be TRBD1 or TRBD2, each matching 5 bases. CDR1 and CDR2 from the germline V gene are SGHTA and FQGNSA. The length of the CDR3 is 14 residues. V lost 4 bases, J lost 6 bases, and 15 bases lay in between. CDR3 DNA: TGTGCCAGCAGCTCGTTTAGGGACGTGAAGACCCAGTACTTC. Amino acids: CASSSFRDVKTQYF.

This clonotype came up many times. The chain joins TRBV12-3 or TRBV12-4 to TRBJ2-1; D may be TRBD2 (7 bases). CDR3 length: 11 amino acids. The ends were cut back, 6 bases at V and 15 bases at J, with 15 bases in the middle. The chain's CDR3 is CASRLAGGLFF. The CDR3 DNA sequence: TGTGCCAGCAGACTAGCCGGGGGGCTGTTCTTC.

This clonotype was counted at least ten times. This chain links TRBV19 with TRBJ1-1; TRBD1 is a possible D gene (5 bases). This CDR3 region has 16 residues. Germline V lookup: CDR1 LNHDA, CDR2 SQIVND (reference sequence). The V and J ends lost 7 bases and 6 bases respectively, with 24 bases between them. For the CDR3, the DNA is TGTGCCAGTACCCCCACCTCGGGACGGATTTGGCCTGAAGCTTTCTTT. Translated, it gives CASTPTSGRIWPEAFF.

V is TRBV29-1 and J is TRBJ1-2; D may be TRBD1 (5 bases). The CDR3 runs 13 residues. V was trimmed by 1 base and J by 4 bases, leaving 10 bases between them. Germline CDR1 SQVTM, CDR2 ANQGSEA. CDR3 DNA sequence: TGCAGCGTTGAAGGGACAAACTCCTATGGCTACACCTTC. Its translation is CSVEGTNSYGYTF.

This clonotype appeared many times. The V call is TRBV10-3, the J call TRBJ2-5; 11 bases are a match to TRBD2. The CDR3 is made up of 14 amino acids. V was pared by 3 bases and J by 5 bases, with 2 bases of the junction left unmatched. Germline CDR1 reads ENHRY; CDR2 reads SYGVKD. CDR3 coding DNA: TGTGCCATCAGTGAACTAGCGGGAGATGAGACCCAGTACTTC. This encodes CAISELAGDETQYF.

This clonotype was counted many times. The CDR3 coding sequence is TGTGCCAGCAGCTGGGCCGGAGGAAACTACGAGCAGTACTTC. Translation: CASSWAGGNYEQYF. The V call is TRBV7-9, the J call TRBJ2-7; D is perhaps TRBD2 (5 bases). V lost 4 bases to trimming and J lost 3 bases, with 13 bases between them. The length of the CDR3 is 14 residues. Looked up from germline, CDR1 is SEHNR and CDR2 is FQNEAQ (reference sequence).

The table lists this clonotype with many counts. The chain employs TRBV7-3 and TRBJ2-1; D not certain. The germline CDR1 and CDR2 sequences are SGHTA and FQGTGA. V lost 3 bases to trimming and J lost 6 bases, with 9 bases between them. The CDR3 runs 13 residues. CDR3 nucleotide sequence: TGTGCCAGCAGCTTGAATCCCGGCAATGAGCAGTTCTTC. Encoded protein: CASSLNPGNEQFF.

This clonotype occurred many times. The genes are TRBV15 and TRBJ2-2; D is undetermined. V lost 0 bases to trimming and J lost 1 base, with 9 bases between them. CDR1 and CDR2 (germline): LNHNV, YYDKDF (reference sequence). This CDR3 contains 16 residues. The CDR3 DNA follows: TGTGCCACCAGCAGAGAGATGGGGTGGAACACCGGGGAGCTGTTTTTT. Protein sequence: CATSREMGWNTGELFF.

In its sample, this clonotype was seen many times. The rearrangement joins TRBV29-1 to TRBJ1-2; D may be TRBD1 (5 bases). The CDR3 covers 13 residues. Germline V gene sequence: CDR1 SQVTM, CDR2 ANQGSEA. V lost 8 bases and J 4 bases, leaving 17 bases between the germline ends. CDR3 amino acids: CSTYFGTGYGYTF. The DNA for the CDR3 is TGCAGCACTTATTTTGGGACGGGCTATGGCTACACCTTC.

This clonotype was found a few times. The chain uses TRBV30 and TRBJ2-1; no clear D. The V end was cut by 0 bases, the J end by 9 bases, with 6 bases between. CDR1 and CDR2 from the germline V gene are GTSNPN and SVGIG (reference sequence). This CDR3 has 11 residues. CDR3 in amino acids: CAWSVGLEQFF. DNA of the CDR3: TGTGCCTGGAGTGTTGGGCTTGAGCAGTTCTTC.

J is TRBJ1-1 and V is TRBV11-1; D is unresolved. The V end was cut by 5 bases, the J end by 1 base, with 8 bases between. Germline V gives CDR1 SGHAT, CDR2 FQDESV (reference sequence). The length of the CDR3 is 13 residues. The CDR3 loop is CASSEIQNTEAFF. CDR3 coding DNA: TGTGCCAGCAGCGAGATACAGAACACTGAAGCTTTCTTT. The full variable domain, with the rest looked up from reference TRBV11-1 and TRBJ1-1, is EAEVAQSPRYKITEKSQAVAFWCDPISGHATLYWYRQILGQGPELLVQFQDESVVDDSQLPKDRFSAERLKGVDSTLKIQPAELGDSAMYLCASSEIQNTEAFFGQGTRLTVV.

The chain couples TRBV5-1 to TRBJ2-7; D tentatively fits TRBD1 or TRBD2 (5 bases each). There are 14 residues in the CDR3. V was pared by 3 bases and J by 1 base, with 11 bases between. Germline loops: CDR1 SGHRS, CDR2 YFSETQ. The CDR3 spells CASSSPGRSYEQYF. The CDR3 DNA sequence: TGCGCCAGCAGCTCACCGGGACGGTCCTACGAGCAGTACTTC.

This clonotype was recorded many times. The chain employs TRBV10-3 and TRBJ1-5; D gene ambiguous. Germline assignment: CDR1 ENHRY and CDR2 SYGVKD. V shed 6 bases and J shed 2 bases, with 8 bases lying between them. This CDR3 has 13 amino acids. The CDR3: CAIRDWGNQPQHF. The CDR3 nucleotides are TGTGCCATCAGAGACTGGGGCAATCAGCCCCAGCATTTT.

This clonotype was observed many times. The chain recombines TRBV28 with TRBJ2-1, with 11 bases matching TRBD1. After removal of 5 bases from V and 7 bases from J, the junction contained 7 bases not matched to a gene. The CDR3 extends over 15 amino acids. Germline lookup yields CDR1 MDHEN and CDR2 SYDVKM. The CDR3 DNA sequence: TGTGCCAGCAGTCCTCTTGGGACAGGGGGAAATGAGCAGTTCTTC. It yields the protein CASSPLGTGGNEQFF. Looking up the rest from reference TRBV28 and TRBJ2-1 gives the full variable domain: DVKVTQSSRYLVKRTGEKVFLECVQDMDHENMFWYRQDPGLGLRLIYFSYDVKMKEKGDIPEGYSVSREKKERFSLILESASTNQTSMYLCASSPLGTGGNEQFFGPGTRLTVL.

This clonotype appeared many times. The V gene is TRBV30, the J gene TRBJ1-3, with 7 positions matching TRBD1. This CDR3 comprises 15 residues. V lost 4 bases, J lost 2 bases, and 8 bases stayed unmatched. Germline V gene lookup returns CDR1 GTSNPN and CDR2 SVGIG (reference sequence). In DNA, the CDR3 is TGTGCCTGGAACCATCGACAGGGAGCTGGAAACACCATATATTTT. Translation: CAWNHRQGAGNTIYF.

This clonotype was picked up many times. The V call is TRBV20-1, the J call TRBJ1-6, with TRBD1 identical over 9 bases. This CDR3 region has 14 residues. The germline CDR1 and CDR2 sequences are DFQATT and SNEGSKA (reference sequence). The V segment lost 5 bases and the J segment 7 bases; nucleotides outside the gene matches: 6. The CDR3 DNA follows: TGCAGTGCTCAACCGGGACAGGGAAATTCACCCCTCCACTTT. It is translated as CSAQPGQGNSPLHF.

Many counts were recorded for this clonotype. The CDR3 DNA sequence: TGTGCCACCAGTGATTGGGACAGCCCCAATCAGCCCCAGCATTTT. This sequence encodes CATSDWDSPNQPQHF. The V gene is TRBV24-1, the J gene TRBJ1-5; 7 positions agree with TRBD1. Germline-derived CDR1 and CDR2 are KGHDR and SFDVKD. CDR3 length: 15 residues. Trimming removed 2 bases from V and 3 bases from J; junction bases left unmatched: 3.

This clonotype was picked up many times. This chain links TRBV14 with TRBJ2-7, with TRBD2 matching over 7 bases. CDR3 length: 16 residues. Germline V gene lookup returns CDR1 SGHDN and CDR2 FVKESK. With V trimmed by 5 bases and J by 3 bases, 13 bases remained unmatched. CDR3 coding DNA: TGTGCCAGCAGCTCGACCACGCGGGGGATCGACTACGAGCAGTACTTC. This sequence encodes CASSSTTRGIDYEQYF.

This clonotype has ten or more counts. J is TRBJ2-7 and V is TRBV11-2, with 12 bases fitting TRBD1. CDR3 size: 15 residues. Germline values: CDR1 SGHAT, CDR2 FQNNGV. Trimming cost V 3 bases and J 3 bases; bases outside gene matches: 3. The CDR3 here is CASSLGTGGFYEQYF. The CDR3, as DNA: TGTGCCAGCAGCTTGGGGACAGGGGGCTTCTACGAGCAGTACTTC.

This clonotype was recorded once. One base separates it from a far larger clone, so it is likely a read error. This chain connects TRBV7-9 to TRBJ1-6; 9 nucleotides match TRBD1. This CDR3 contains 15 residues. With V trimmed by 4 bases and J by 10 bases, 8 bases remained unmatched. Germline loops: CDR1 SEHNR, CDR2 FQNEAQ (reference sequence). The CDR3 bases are TGTGCCAGCAGCTCCCGGGACAGGGCGGAATCACCCCTCCACTTT. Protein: CASSSRDRAESPLHF. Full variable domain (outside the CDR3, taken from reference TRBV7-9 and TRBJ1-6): DTGVSQNPRHKITKRGQNVTFRCDPISEHNRLYWYRQTLGQGPEFLTYFQNEAQLEKSRLLSDRFSAERPKGSFSTLEIQRTEQGDSAMYLCASSSRDRAESPLHFGNGTRLTVT.